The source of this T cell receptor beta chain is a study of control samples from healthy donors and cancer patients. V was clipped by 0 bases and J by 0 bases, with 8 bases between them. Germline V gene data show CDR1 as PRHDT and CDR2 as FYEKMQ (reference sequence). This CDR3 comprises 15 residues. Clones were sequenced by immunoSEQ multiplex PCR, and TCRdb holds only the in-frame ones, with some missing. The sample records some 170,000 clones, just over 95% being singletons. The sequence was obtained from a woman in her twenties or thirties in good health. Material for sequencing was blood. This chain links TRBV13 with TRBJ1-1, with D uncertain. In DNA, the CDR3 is TGTGCCAGCAGCTTAGGCCTGCAGCTGAACACTGAAGCTTTCTTT. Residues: CASSLGLQLNTEAFF.